This TCR beta chain was captured by sequencing in a study of cytomegalovirus exposure and HLA in healthy donors. Study-level results: The study had only CMV serostatus as immune exposure information.

On this clone: Its target is not known.

The germline V gene has CDR1 MGHRA and CDR2 YSYEKL. The CDR3 runs to 15 residues. The primer mix had 60 Vbeta and 13 Jbeta primers. The table came from immunoSEQ multiplex PCR; TCRdb's copy has only in-frame clones and leaves some out. The sample has around 140,000 clones, just under 90% seen once. The sample consisted of PBMCs. The J gene is TRBJ2-5, the V gene TRBV4-1; the match to TRBD1 covers 7 bases. The J call may be incorrect, as the DNA end agrees better with TRBJ2-7. The source of this sequence is a woman under 40 in good health and CMV-seronegative. CDR3 DNA: TGCGCCAGCAGCCAAGGGGGGACAGTCTCCTACGAGCAGTACTTC. It is translated as CASSQGGTVSYEQYF.